This TCR beta chain was retrieved from a study of blood T cell repertoires in COVID-19. Study-level information: Samples of COVID-19 (acute and convalescent) were obtained from the United States, Italy and Spain.

A few counts support this clone. The CDR3 has 13 amino acids. V was trimmed by 6 bases and J by 3 bases, leaving 9 bases between them. Germline CDR1 MNHEY, CDR2 SVGEGT. Assay: immunoSEQ multiplex PCR; the TCRdb copy retains only in-frame clones and omits some. The sample shows a few hundred thousand clones, 75% to 90% of them seen only once. This rearrangement joins TRBV6-2 or TRBV6-3 to TRBJ2-1; TRBD1 is a possible D gene (6 bases). Sample: peripheral blood. The TCR originated in a woman in her thirties or forties who had recovered from COVID-19. The CDR3 protein is CASSQGHYNEQFF. The CDR3 nucleotides are TGTGCCAGCAGCCAGGGGCACTACAATGAGCAGTTCTTC.